The 18 T cell receptor beta chains in this list originate from one sample, sequenced in a study of shared clonotypes between healthy human individuals (dated by TCRdb to between 2020 and 2021). Library preparation employed the immunoSEQ multiplex PCR assay. TCRdb's version of the immuneACCESS table is confined to in-frame rearrangements and falls short of the full clone set. An unresolved V gene accounts for under half of the shortfall where checked; the remainder is of unknown origin. This sample holds over a million clones; 95% to 97% were observed only once. The ten largest clones capture 0.95% to 1.5% of the sample. Material for sequencing was naive CD4+ T cells sorted from blood. What the cell subset or site label conveys for this sample: CD45RA+ positively selected. Receptor source: a man younger than 40 in good health.

The chain employs TRBV10-2 and TRBJ2-7; D gene unclear. The CDR3 consists of 12 residues. Germline CDR1 WSHSY, CDR2 SAAADI. Trimming shortened V by 8 bases and J by 5 bases, and 13 bases separated the two germline ends. The CDR3 protein is CASAYQGNEQYF. In nucleotides, the CDR3 is TGCGCCAGCGCCTATCAAGGTAACGAGCAGTACTTC.

V and J are TRBV29-1 and TRBJ2-7, with D uncertain. There are 13 residues in the CDR3. The ends were cut back, 4 bases at V and 0 bases at J, with 10 bases in the middle. CDR1 SQVTM and CDR2 ANQGSEA come from the germline V gene. The CDR3 DNA follows: TGCAGCGTTGTACCAGGATACTCCTACGAGCAGTACTTC. Amino acid sequence: CSVVPGYSYEQYF.

The chain employs TRBV2 and TRBJ2-2; 7 bases match TRBD2. The CDR3 has 18 residues. Trimming removed 1 base from V and 8 bases from J; junction bases left unmatched: 16. Germline values: CDR1 SNHLY, CDR2 FYNNEI. DNA of the CDR3: TGTGCCAGCAGTGAAGTAGCTAGCGGTCCTTACACTGGAGGGGAGCTGTTTTTT. Translation gives CASSEVASGPYTGGELFF.

The chain combines TRBV11-3 with TRBJ2-3; no clear D gene. Germline CDR1 reads SGHNT; CDR2 reads YENEEA. The CDR3 totals 14 residues. Trimming left V 4 bases short and J 5 bases short, with 13 bases between. CDR3 sequence reads: CASSSPETRDTQYF. CDR3 DNA: TGTGCCAGCAGCTCCCCTGAAACGAGAGATACGCAGTATTTT.

The chain is built from TRBV30 and TRBJ1-5; D not resolved. Per the germline V gene, CDR1 is GTSNPN and CDR2 is SVGIG (reference sequence). The CDR3 loop spans 14 amino acids. Trimming removed 0 bases from V and 2 bases from J, with 8 bases in between. The CDR3 region is CAWSVKGRNQPQHF. CDR3 in DNA: TGTGCCTGGAGTGTAAAAGGGCGCAATCAGCCCCAGCATTTT.

The chain has TRBV11-2 and TRBJ2-1; the match to TRBD2 covers 13 bases. CDR3 length: 16 amino acids. Germline trimming cut 2 bases from V and 7 bases from J; bases unmatched to any gene: 5. The germline gives CDR1 SGHAT, CDR2 FQNNGV. The chain's CDR3 is CASSLTSGRARNEQFF. For the CDR3, the DNA is TGTGCCAGCAGCTTAACTAGCGGGAGGGCGAGGAATGAGCAGTTCTTC.

The gene calls are TRBV5-1 and TRBJ1-2; D gene unclear. CDR3 length: 13 amino acids. V gave up 0 bases and J gave up 4 bases, with 7 bases separating them. In germline, CDR1 is SGHRS, CDR2 YFSETQ. CDR3 loop: CASSLDPLYGYTF. CDR3 coding DNA: TGCGCCAGCAGCTTGGACCCCCTCTATGGCTACACCTTC.

The chain couples TRBV2 to TRBJ2-4; TRBD1 is a possible D gene (5 bases). Trimming stripped 3 bases from V and 3 bases from J, with 9 bases between. The CDR3 length is 14 residues. Germline V gene sequence: CDR1 SNHLY, CDR2 FYNNEI. The CDR3 is CASSEGHSKNIQYF. The CDR3 bases are TGTGCCAGCAGTGAGGGGCACAGCAAAAACATTCAGTACTTC.

This chain links TRBV28 with TRBJ2-5, with a possible D match to TRBD2 (7 bases). CDR3 length equals 17 residues. Trimming left V 2 bases short and J 1 base short, with 17 bases between. Germline V gene sequence: CDR1 MDHEN, CDR2 SYDVKM. The CDR3, as DNA: TGTGCCAGCAGTTTAATCGCGGGGGCAAACTTCCAAGAGACCCAGTACTTC. It is translated as CASSLIAGANFQETQYF.

J is TRBJ2-3 and V is TRBV5-1; possible D gene TRBD2, 5 bases. This CDR3 contains 16 residues. Deletions cut 0 bases from V and 4 bases from J, with 15 bases between. Germline V gene sequence: CDR1 SGHRS, CDR2 YFSETQ. Here the CDR3 reads CASSLEASQGADTQYF. Written as DNA, the CDR3 is TGCGCCAGCAGCTTGGAGGCTAGCCAAGGAGCAGATACGCAGTATTTT.

The gene calls are TRBV6-1 and TRBJ2-7; 8 bases are shared with TRBD2. The length of the CDR3 is 13 residues. With V trimmed by 0 bases and J by 9 bases, 4 bases remained unmatched. CDR1 MNHNS and CDR2 SASEGT come from the germline V gene. CDR3 loop: CASSEARGAVQYF. Here the CDR3 DNA reads TGTGCCAGCAGTGAAGCGCGGGGGGCTGTGCAGTACTTC.

The chain carries TRBV15 and TRBJ1-4, with D maybe TRBD1 (6 bases). Germline V gene sequence: CDR1 LNHNV, CDR2 YYDKDF (reference sequence). CDR3 length equals 16 residues. Trimming removed 1 base from V and 0 bases from J, with 9 bases in between. The CDR3 here is CATSRGDTATNEKLFF. CDR3 in DNA: TGTGCCACCAGCAGAGGGGACACTGCAACTAATGAAAAACTGTTTTTT. The entire variable domain, with the rest obtained from reference TRBV15 and TRBJ1-4, is as follows: DAMVIQNPRYQVTQFGKPVTLSCSQTLNHNVMYWYQQKSSQAPKLLFHYYDKDFNNEADTPDNFQSRRPNTSFCFLDIRSPGLGDTAMYLCATSRGDTATNEKLFFGSGTQLSVL.

A word on this clone: The sample has other DNA sequences that encode this CDR3 too. This sequence joins TRBV28 and TRBJ2-1; D not certain. This CDR3 is 12 amino acids long. Germline V gene data show CDR1 as MDHEN and CDR2 as SYDVKM. V dropped 6 bases and J dropped 8 bases, with 11 bases sitting between them. The CDR3 nucleotides read TGTGCCAGCAGGGGTAGTGGCGATGAGCAGTTCTTC. It yields the protein CASRGSGDEQFF.

The genes are TRBV7-6 and TRBJ2-5; 8 bases map to TRBD1. Germline CDR1 SGHVS, CDR2 FNYEAQ. This CDR3 region has 14 residues. The V segment lost 5 bases and the J segment 5 bases; nucleotides outside the gene matches: 7. The CDR3 DNA reads TGTGCCAGCAGCCGACAGGGGACGGCGGAGACCCAGTACTTC. Amino acids: CASSRQGTAETQYF.

The chain uses TRBV18 and TRBJ1-2, with D maybe TRBD1 (6 bases). V lost 3 bases and J 8 bases, leaving 19 bases between the germline ends. In germline, CDR1 is KGHSH, CDR2 LQKENI. The CDR3 has 15 residues. The CDR3 loop is CASSPRGQQGLGYTF. In nucleotides, the CDR3 is TGTGCCAGCTCACCTCGAGGGCAACAGGGTTTGGGCTACACCTTC.

J is TRBJ2-5 and V is TRBV29-1; 13 bases fit TRBD2. J gave up 5 bases and V 8 bases, and 20 bases lay outside the gene matches. CDR1 is SQVTM, CDR2 ANQGSEA, per germline. This CDR3 has 18 residues. DNA for the CDR3: TGCAGCTTAGCCGGGACAACTACACTAGCGGGAGGGAGGGAGACCCAGTACTTC. Encoded protein: CSLAGTTTLAGGRETQYF. Looking up the rest from reference TRBV29-1 and TRBJ2-5 gives the full variable domain: SAVISQKPSRDICQRGTSLTIQCQVDSQVTMMFWYRQQPGQSLTLIATANQGSEATYESGFVIDKFPISRPNLTFSTLTVSNMSPEDSSIYLCSLAGTTTLAGGRETQYFGPGTRLLVL.

The chain is built from TRBV5-4 and TRBJ2-2; TRBD2 matches at 13 bases. The CDR3 length is 16 residues. Unmatched junction bases numbered 6, after V lost 3 bases and J lost 7 bases. Germline V gives CDR1 SGHNT, CDR2 YYREEE (reference sequence). This chain's CDR3 is CASSSTSGRANGELFF. CDR3 coding DNA: TGTGCCAGCAGCTCTACTAGCGGGAGGGCCAACGGGGAGCTGTTTTTT.

This clone has only one observation. The chain recombines TRBV5-5 with TRBJ1-3, with TRBD1 as a possible D gene (5 bases). V lost 3 bases and J 8 bases, leaving 18 bases between the germline ends. The CDR3 covers 15 residues. Germline V gene data show CDR1 as SGHKS and CDR2 as YYEKEE (reference sequence). The CDR3 DNA is TGTGCCAGCAGCTGGGGACCGCAGGAGGCGGACACCATATATTTT. It yields the protein CASSWGPQEADTIYF.